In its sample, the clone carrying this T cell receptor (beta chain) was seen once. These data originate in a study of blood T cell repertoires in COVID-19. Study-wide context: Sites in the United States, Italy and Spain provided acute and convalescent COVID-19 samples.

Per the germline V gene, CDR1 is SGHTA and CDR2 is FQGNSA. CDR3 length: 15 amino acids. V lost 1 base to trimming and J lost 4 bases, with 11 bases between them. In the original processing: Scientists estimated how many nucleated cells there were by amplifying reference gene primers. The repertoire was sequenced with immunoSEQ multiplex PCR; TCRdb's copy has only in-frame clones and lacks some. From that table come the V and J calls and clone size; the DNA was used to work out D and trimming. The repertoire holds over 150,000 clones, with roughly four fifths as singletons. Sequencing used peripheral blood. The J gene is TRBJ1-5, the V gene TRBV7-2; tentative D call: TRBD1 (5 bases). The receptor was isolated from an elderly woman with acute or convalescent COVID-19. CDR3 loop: CASSLGDSLNQPQHF. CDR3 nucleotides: TGTGCCAGCAGCTTAGGAGACAGCCTTAATCAGCCCCAGCATTTT.